Below, one T cell receptor beta chain is given with its context. The antigen remains undetermined. The CDR3 has 13 residues. V was clipped by 3 bases and J by 5 bases, with 11 bases between them. Germline loops: CDR1 GTSNPN, CDR2 SVGIG (reference sequence). The sample is drawn from a study of cytotoxic CD8 clonotypes in ibrutinib-treated CLL. Study-wide context: Response samples were obtained once patients had received a median around twelve months of treatment, range 6 to 36. Study-level findings and limits: Clonality increased with ibrutinib response but returned toward baseline at progression.

Assay: immunoSEQ multiplex PCR; the TCRdb copy retains only in-frame clones and omits some. The table lists 190,000 or so clones, about 72% of them singletons. The clonotype originates from a human donor with chronic lymphocytic leukemia. The sequences come from PBMCs, collected after 24 months of ibrutinib treatment. The chain uses TRBV30 and TRBJ2-1; D perhaps matches TRBD1 (6 bases). CDR3 DNA sequence: TGTGCCTGGAGCGTTGGGGGCAACAATGAGCAGTTCTTC. Translating it yields CAWSVGGNNEQFF.